This TCR beta chain was found in a study of blood T cells in healthy people across ages. The second PCR ran 7 to 11 cycles with a sample-barcoded 5' primer and J-beta primers. TCRdb re-analysed the 5' RACE reads in MiXCR, keeping a single row per CDR3 protein. Of about 680,000 distinct CDR3 sequences listed, roughly 49% are singletons. Germline loops: CDR1 MNHEY, CDR2 SMNVEV (reference sequence). This CDR3 has 16 amino acids. V lost 6 bases to trimming and J lost 0 bases; unmatched junction nucleotides: 4. The sequence derives from an older woman in good health. The chain recombines TRBV27 with TRBJ2-2; TRBD2 matches at 10 bases. Sequenced input: blood. CDR3 DNA: TGTGCCAGCAGGCGGACTAGCGGCCCGAACACCGGGGAGCTGTTTTTT. Translating it yields CASRRTSGPNTGELFF.